Here is one T cell receptor beta chain with its context. The specificity of this receptor is unknown. Within one base of it there is no much larger clone, and no base qualities were kept. This record belongs to a study of T cells generated in artificial thymic organoids (dated by TCRdb to about 2017). About the investigation overall: The study compared TCR alpha and beta CDR3 repertoires of CD8 single positive T cells derived from in vitro artificial thymic organoids with the repertoires of thymic and peripheral blood naive CD8 T cells. Displayed repertoire sequencing data were described as representative of three independent experiments. Results the study describes overall, beyond this receptor: No skewed Valpha or Vbeta usage was observed in organoid-derived T cells, a finding that argues against dominance of unconventional lineages or clonal expansions. Organoid-derived CD8 single positive T cells showed physiological TCR clonotype diversity comparable to thymic and blood naive CD8 T cells.

TCRalpha and TCRbeta libraries were amplified separately by semi-nested PCR with Advantage 2 and reverse primers in the TRAC or TRBC constant regions. The amount of total RNA used for first-strand cDNA synthesis ranged from 3.5 to 500 ng. The TCR cDNA libraries were generated by 5'-RACE using the SMARTer PCR cDNA Synthesis kit, with a poly-dT primer driving first-strand synthesis. Semi-nested constant-region reverse primers carried 5-nucleotide sample-specific barcodes, and products were cleaned with the Zymo DNA Clean and Concentrator-5 kit. Up to ten barcoded samples were pooled, ligated to Illumina adaptors and sequenced on an Illumina MiSeq as 2 x 150 bp paired-end reads. On the study's bioinformatics: Demultiplexed reads were aligned using BLAT against a custom library containing all human TRAV, TRAJ, TRBV, TRBD and TRBJ combinations from IMGT. The best BLAT hits were picked using pslCDnaFilter (-maxAligns=1, -ignoreIntrons), and custom Perl scripts were used to calculate clonotype frequencies. Through fastp at Q25 and MiXCR, TCRdb rebuilt clones from the public reads, retaining in-frame beta chains. Each CDR3 protein appears once, grouped with its most common genes and DNA. The V and J calls were determined by TCRdb, not by the authors. Counted in this sample were over 5,000 distinct CDR3 sequences; less than 30% of them appeared once. Clones ranked in the top ten supply roughly 3% of the sample.

To build the artificial thymic organoids, human HSPCs were aggregated with MS5 murine stromal cells that had been transduced with human DLL1, and the aggregates were cultured at an air-liquid interface. The cells used to seed the organoids were FACS-purified CD34+CD3- hematopoietic stem and progenitor cells from which residual T cells had been depleted. Serum-free RB27 medium, consisting of RPMI 1640 supplemented with B27, FLT3L, IL-7 and ascorbic acid, was used for organoid culture. Organoid and thymic CD3+TCRalphabeta+CD8 single positive T cells were FACS sorted before RNA extraction. Total RNA was purified from around 40,000 to 200,000 sorted cells per sample with the RNeasy Micro kit, and quality checked on an Agilent RNA 6000 Nano chip. The clonotype comes from a human donor who gave cord blood stem cells for thymic organoid culture, a cardiac surgery patient who gave postnatal thymus, or a blood donor (not recorded which). Sequenced: naive CD8+ T cells grown in artificial thymic organoids from cord blood stem and progenitor cells. The meaning of the sample's cell subset or site label: CD3+TCRalphabeta+CD8SP T cells; for blood, CD45RO-CCR7+ naive CD8+ T cells.

The nucleotide sequence reads TGTGCCAGCAGATCAGGTGACGGTTCTAGCACAGATACGCAGTATTTT. The resulting protein is CASRSGDGSSTDTQYF. Rearrangement joined TRBV7-9 to TRBJ2-3; no confident D gene assignment can be made. Sequences SEHNR (CDR1) and FQNEAQ (CDR2) are obtained from the germline V gene (reference sequence). V is clipped by 6 bases and J by 0 bases, and the sequence between their germline boundaries is 16 bases long. Reading from cysteine to phenylalanine, the CDR3 counts 16 amino acids. Only CDR3 DNA remains: 48 bases, in frame from the first base. With all but the CDR3 taken from the reference TRBV7-9 and TRBJ2-3 genes, the full variable domain is: DTGVSQNPRHKITKRGQNVTFRCDPISEHNRLYWYRQTLGQGPEFLTYFQNEAQLEKSRLLSDRFSAERPKGSFSTLEIQRTEQGDSAMYLCASRSGDGSSTDTQYFGPGTRLTVL.